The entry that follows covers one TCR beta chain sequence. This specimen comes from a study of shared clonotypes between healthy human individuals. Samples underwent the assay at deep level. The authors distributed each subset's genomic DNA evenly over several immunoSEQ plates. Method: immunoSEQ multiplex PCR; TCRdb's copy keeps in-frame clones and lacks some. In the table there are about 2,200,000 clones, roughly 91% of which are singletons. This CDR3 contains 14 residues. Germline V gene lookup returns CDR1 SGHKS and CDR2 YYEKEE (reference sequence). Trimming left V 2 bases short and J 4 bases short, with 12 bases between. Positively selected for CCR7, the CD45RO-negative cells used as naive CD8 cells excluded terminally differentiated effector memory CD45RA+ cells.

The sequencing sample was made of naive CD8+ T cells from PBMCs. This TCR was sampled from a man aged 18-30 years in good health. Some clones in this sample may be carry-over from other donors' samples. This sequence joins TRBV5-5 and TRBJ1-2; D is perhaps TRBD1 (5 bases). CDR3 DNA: TGTGCCAGCAGCTTCGAGGGGATTCCCTATGGCTACACCTTC. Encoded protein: CASSFEGIPYGYTF. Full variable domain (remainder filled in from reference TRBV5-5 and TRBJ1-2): DAGVTQSPTHLIKTRGQQVTLRCSPISGHKSVSWYQQVLGQGPQFIFQYYEKEERGRGNFPDRFSARQFPNYSSELNVNALLLGDSALYLCASSFEGIPYGYTFGSGTRLTVV.